The rows below give T cell receptor beta chains drawn from one sample of a study of CD8 T cells in ankylosing spondylitis. TCRdb re-derived calls from the 5' RACE reads in MiXCR, one entry per CDR3 protein. This table has 200,000 or so distinct CDR3 sequences, roughly 18% appearing once. The specimen was blood, either unsorted or a sorted T cell fraction (not recorded which). Source of these receptors: a male donor under 35 with ankylosing spondylitis or in good health (not recorded which). CDR3s include the opening cysteine and the closing phenylalanine or tryptophan. The order of the fields is V gene, clone size, J gene, D gene, CDR3 protein, CDR3 DNA. D genes are given only for firm matches. Clone size is stated in some rows and not others, as once, few, many or a class when expanded.

V gene: TRBV6-2/TRBV6-3; clone size: many; J gene: TRBJ2-1; D gene: NA; CDR3 protein: CASSPGAYSYNEQFF; CDR3 DNA: TGTGCCAGCAGCCCGGGAGCCTACTCCTACAATGAGCAGTTCTTC
V gene: TRBV7-8; clone size: many; J gene: TRBJ2-1; D gene: NA; CDR3 protein: CASSARLDAQFF; CDR3 DNA: TGTGCCAGCAGCGCACGACTAGATGCGCAGTTCTTC
V gene: TRBV20-1; clone size: many; J gene: TRBJ2-1; D gene: NA; CDR3 protein: CSASLLTYNEQFF; CDR3 DNA: TGCAGTGCTAGTCTACTAACCTACAATGAGCAGTTCTTC
V gene: TRBV12-3/TRBV12-4; clone size: few; J gene: TRBJ1-4; D gene: NA; CDR3 protein: CASSLMANEKLFF; CDR3 DNA: TGTGCCAGCAGTTTAATGGCGAACGAAAAACTGTTTTTT
V gene: TRBV10-3; clone size: NA; J gene: TRBJ2-1; D gene: TRBD2; CDR3 protein: CAISLGTSPNEQFF; CDR3 DNA: TGTGCCATCAGTTTAGGGACTAGCCCCAATGAGCAGTTCTTC
V gene: TRBV25-1; clone size: many; J gene: TRBJ2-2; D gene: NA; CDR3 protein: CASLQHTGELFF; CDR3 DNA: TGTGCCAGTCTTCAGCACACCGGGGAGCTGTTTTTT
V gene: TRBV9; clone size: many; J gene: TRBJ1-5; D gene: NA; CDR3 protein: CASSVGVGDQPQHF; CDR3 DNA: TGTGCCAGCAGCGTAGGGGTGGGGGATCAGCCCCAGCATTTT
V gene: TRBV5-5; clone size: many; J gene: TRBJ1-2; D gene: NA; CDR3 protein: CASSRTQSNYGYTF; CDR3 DNA: TGTGCCAGCAGCCGGACCCAGAGTAACTATGGCTACACCTTC
V gene: TRBV5-1; clone size: many; J gene: TRBJ2-1; D gene: TRBD2; CDR3 protein: CASGILAGALNEQFF; CDR3 DNA: TGCGCCAGCGGCATACTAGCGGGAGCTTTGAATGAGCAGTTCTTC
V gene: TRBV27; clone size: many; J gene: TRBJ2-1; D gene: TRBD2; CDR3 protein: CASSLSEGLAGGSWFF; CDR3 DNA: TGTGCCAGCAGTTTAAGTGAGGGACTAGCGGGAGGAAGTTGGTTCTTC
V gene: TRBV5-1; clone size: NA; J gene: TRBJ2-4; D gene: TRBD1; CDR3 protein: CASSNGQEDIQYF; CDR3 DNA: TGCGCCAGCAGCAACGGACAGGAGGACATTCAGTACTTC